The 23 T cell receptor beta chains below all came from one sample that was sequenced in a study of vaccination and CD4 T cells after COVID-19. These receptors have no identified antigens. Treatment here: approximately nine-day PBMC culture with coronavirus spike peptide pools or control peptides (ViraFEST assay). The Oncomine TCR Beta short-read assay was what sequenced the DNA obtained from cultured CD4+ T cells. TCRdb re-called the PCR reads with MiXCR, one entry per CDR3 protein. The sample carries some 15,000 distinct CDR3 sequences, roughly 25% recorded once. The sequencing input was cultured CD4+ T cells from blood. The receptors stem from a human donor with COVID-19.

The chain has TRBV5-1 and TRBJ2-5; maybe TRBD2 (7 bases). The CDR3 spans 16 residues. Germline-derived CDR1 and CDR2 are SGHRS and YFSETQ. V dropped 4 bases and J dropped 6 bases, with 22 bases sitting between them. CDR3 loop: CASSVGRGVLEKTQYF. CDR3 in DNA: TGCGCCAGCAGCGTGGGGAGGGGGGTCCTGGAAAAGACCCAGTACTTC.

The V call is TRBV11-2, the J call TRBJ2-2; no firm D call. The CDR3 has 13 residues. Trimming removed 1 base from V and 4 bases from J, with 4 bases in between. The germline CDR1 and CDR2 sequences are SGHAT and FQNNGV. The CDR3 sequence is CASSLVATGELFF. The CDR3 coding sequence is TGTGCCAGCAGCTTAGTTGCCACCGGGGAGCTGTTTTTT.

The genes are TRBV5-1 and TRBJ2-7; D may be TRBD1 (7 bases). The CDR3 spans 16 residues. Germline V gene lookup returns CDR1 SGHRS and CDR2 YFSETQ. The V and J ends lost 5 bases and 3 bases respectively, with 21 bases between them. For the CDR3, the DNA is TGCGCCAGCAGGGAGAGGCGGGACAGCCTTATCTACGAGCAGTACTTC. Its protein product is CASRERRDSLIYEQYF.

The chain has TRBV20-1 and TRBJ2-1; the match to TRBD1 covers 10 bases. CDR1 and CDR2 from the germline V gene are DFQATT and SNEGSKA (reference sequence). V shed 3 bases, J shed 4 bases, and the junction held 6 bases outside the gene matches. The CDR3 is 15 amino acids. The CDR3 DNA follows: TGCAGTGCTAGTTCCCCGGGACAGGGGTACAATGAGCAGTTCTTC. Translating gives CSASSPGQGYNEQFF.

This rearrangement joins TRBV5-4 to TRBJ2-5, with TRBD2 identical over 12 bases. V dropped 4 bases and J dropped 1; count of bases not matched to a gene: 5. The CDR3 is 16 residues long. The germline gives CDR1 SGHNT, CDR2 YYREEE (reference sequence). The CDR3 bases are TGTGCCAGCAGCGGTGGGGGACTAGCGGGCCAAGAGACCCAGTACTTC. Translation: CASSGGGLAGQETQYF.

The chain carries TRBV6-1 and TRBJ1-1, with 8 bases identical to TRBD1. Germline-derived CDR1 and CDR2 are MNHNS and SASEGT. The junction had 17 bases not matched to a gene; V was cut back by 3 bases and J by 11 bases. The CDR3 runs to 16 residues. The CDR3 DNA sequence: TGTGCCAGCAGTGATTGGCGGACAGGGTCGATTAGTAGGGCTTTCTTT. Its translation: CASSDWRTGSISRAFF.

In its sample, this clonotype was seen a few times. This chain uses TRBV7-2 with TRBJ2-4; 9 bases line up with TRBD1. Germline V lookup: CDR1 SGHTA, CDR2 FQGNSA. V lost 5 bases, J lost 2 bases, and 13 bases stayed unmatched. The CDR3 spans 18 residues. CDR3 DNA: TGTGCCAGCAGCGACGGGACAGGGTTGGGTGTAACCAAAAACATTCAGTACTTC. Translating gives CASSDGTGLGVTKNIQYF.

This clonotype was seen a handful of times. The chain joins TRBV28 to TRBJ1-3, with TRBD1 as a possible D gene (6 bases). The CDR3 runs to 14 residues. CDR1 and CDR2 from the germline V gene are MDHEN and SYDVKM. V dropped 6 bases and J dropped 1 base, with 10 bases sitting between them. CDR3 amino acids: CASRGGTSGNTIYF. The CDR3 nucleotides read TGTGCCAGCAGGGGGGGCACGTCTGGAAACACCATATATTTT.

The V call is TRBV7-8, the J call TRBJ1-6; no clear D gene. CDR1 is SGHVS, CDR2 FQNEAQ, per germline. This CDR3 spans 17 amino acids. V was trimmed by 5 bases and J by 0 bases, leaving 14 bases between them. The CDR3 loop reads CASSGEAGSSYNSPLHF. Written as DNA, the CDR3 is TGTGCCAGCAGCGGGGAGGCGGGGAGCTCCTATAATTCACCCCTCCACTTT.

J is TRBJ1-6 and V is TRBV27; D gene ambiguous. Between the trimmed V and J ends, which lost 3 bases and 0 bases, there was a span of 18 bases. Germline values: CDR1 MNHEY, CDR2 SMNVEV (reference sequence). This CDR3 has 19 residues. The CDR3 DNA follows: TGTGCCAGCAGTTTCGAACCCTTGAGATTCAGCTCCTATAATTCACCCCTCCACTTT. Amino acids: CASSFEPLRFSSYNSPLHF.

This clonotype ranks as medium-sized. The J gene is TRBJ1-5, the V gene TRBV20-1; D is possibly TRBD1 (6 bases). The CDR3 length is 17 residues. Trimming took off 2 bases at V and 0 bases at J, with 17 bases between the two ends. The germline CDR1 and CDR2 sequences are DFQATT and SNEGSKA (reference sequence). CDR3 sequence (DNA): TGCAGTGCTAGACCACCGGGGGCGGGGGATAGCAATCAGCCCCAGCATTTT. Protein: CSARPPGAGDSNQPQHF.

This clonotype was picked up one time. Since the CDR3 does not end with the conserved phenylalanine or tryptophan, this likely comes from a read error. V is TRBV6-2 or TRBV6-3 and J is TRBJ1-2, with D tentatively TRBD1 (5 bases). Trimming cost V 6 bases and J 7 bases, with 15 bases left between them. In germline, CDR1 is MNHEY, CDR2 SVGEGT. This CDR3 has 13 residues. CDR3 bases: TGTGCCAGCAGGTCGGACACGACCGGTGGCTACACCCTC. Translating gives CASRSDTTGGYTL.

The chain joins TRBV11-2 to TRBJ2-4; 9 positions match TRBD1. V was clipped by 6 bases and J by 6 bases; unmatched bases: 9. The length of the CDR3 is 15 residues. The germline V gene encodes CDR1 SGHAT and CDR2 FQNNGV. CDR3 residues: CASRDRGEERNIQYF. For the CDR3, the DNA is TGTGCCAGCAGGGACAGGGGAGAGGAAAGAAACATTCAGTACTTC.

This clonotype is labeled medium-sized. The chain has TRBV20-1 and TRBJ1-2; TRBD1 matches 7 bases. Germline values: CDR1 DFQATT, CDR2 SNEGSKA (reference sequence). The V gene end was trimmed by 2 bases and the J gene end by 4 bases; junction bases not matched to a gene: 4. This CDR3 has 13 amino acids. Here the CDR3 DNA reads TGCAGTGCTAGACCGGGACAGTCCTATGGCTACACCTTC. Translated, it gives CSARPGQSYGYTF.

This clonotype was seen a handful of times. This chain connects TRBV5-1 to TRBJ1-1; no definite D call. This CDR3 has 16 amino acids. Trimming left V 4 bases short and J 3 bases short, with 19 bases between. The V gene's germline CDR1 is SGHRS and CDR2 YFSETQ. CDR3 nucleotide sequence: TGCGCCAGCAGCGCGGGAGACACTCTCCGGGACACTGAAGCTTTCTTT. Its protein is CASSAGDTLRDTEAFF.

Only a few counts were recorded for this clonotype. The genes are TRBV19 and TRBJ2-2; unclear D gene. The CDR3 has 15 residues. Germline CDR1 LNHDA, CDR2 SQIVND (reference sequence). Trimming took 4 bases from V and 5 from J, leaving 14 bases between them. CDR3 in DNA: TGTGCCAGTAGTAGAGTCTCGGGCGGAACCGGGGAGCTGTTTTTT. Translating it yields CASSRVSGGTGELFF.

The V and J genes are TRBV2 and TRBJ2-5; weak D call: TRBD1 (5 bases). The ends were cut back, 5 bases at V and 5 bases at J, with 6 bases in the middle. Germline V gene data show CDR1 as SNHLY and CDR2 as FYNNEI. This CDR3 is 11 amino acids long. The CDR3 nucleotides read TGTGCCAGCAGTTCAGGGGAGACCCAGTACTTC. Translating gives CASSSGETQYF.

The rearrangement links TRBV7-2 to TRBJ1-5; D perhaps matches TRBD1 (5 bases). Germline loops: CDR1 SGHTA, CDR2 FQGNSA. CDR3 length: 15 amino acids. Trimming pared 7 bases from V and 0 bases from J, leaving 13 bases between. CDR3 protein: CASTNGGSSNQPQHF. As DNA, the CDR3 is TGTGCCAGCACCAACGGGGGGAGTAGCAATCAGCCCCAGCATTTT.

This clonotype was observed a few times. The chain employs TRBV6-1 and TRBJ1-2; a possible D gene is TRBD1 (5 bases). CDR1 MNHNS and CDR2 SASEGT come from the germline V gene. The CDR3 consists of 13 residues. The germline V and J ends were trimmed by 7 bases and 8 bases, with 17 bases remaining between them. The chain's CDR3 is CASKLPGSYGYTF. The CDR3 DNA follows: TGTGCCAGCAAACTCCCAGGGAGTTACGGCTACACCTTC.

This clonotype was seen a few times. This chain joins TRBV12-3 or TRBV12-4 and TRBJ1-3; 7 nucleotides agree with TRBD1. The CDR3 length is 17 residues. Trimming took 6 bases from V and 0 from J; bases not matched to a gene: 11. The CDR3 region is CASSRQSAGGSGNTIYF. The CDR3 coding sequence is TGTGCCAGCAGCCGCCAGAGTGCAGGGGGCTCTGGAAACACCATATATTTT.

This clonotype appeared a few times. V usage is TRBV2 and J usage is TRBJ2-5, with 8 bases fitting TRBD1. V was clipped by 6 bases and J by 1 base; unmatched bases: 10. Per germline, CDR1 SNHLY and CDR2 FYNNEI. The CDR3 loop spans 16 amino acids. In DNA, the CDR3 is TGTGCCAGCAGGCTAAGGACAGGGTCCGTCCAAGAGACCCAGTACTTC. This sequence encodes CASRLRTGSVQETQYF.

The chain recombines TRBV20-1 with TRBJ2-5; TRBD2 aligns across 15 bases. Germline V CDR1 and CDR2: DFQATT, SNEGSKA (reference sequence). The CDR3 is made up of 16 amino acids. The V and J ends lost 3 bases and 5 bases, in that order; junction bases with no gene match: 7. CDR3 sequence (DNA): TGCAGTGCTAGCAGGACTAGCGGGGGGGCCGTTGAGACCCAGTACTTC. It specifies CSASRTSGGAVETQYF.

The V call is TRBV4-3, the J call TRBJ2-2, with TRBD2 matching over 13 bases. Germline CDR1 reads LGHNA; CDR2 reads YSLEER. The CDR3 totals 17 residues. Trimming cost V 0 bases and J 6 bases; bases outside gene matches: 4. CDR3 in DNA: TGCGCCAGCAGCCAAGAACTAGCGGGGGGGCCGGCCGGGGAGCTGTTTTTT. As protein: CASSQELAGGPAGELFF.